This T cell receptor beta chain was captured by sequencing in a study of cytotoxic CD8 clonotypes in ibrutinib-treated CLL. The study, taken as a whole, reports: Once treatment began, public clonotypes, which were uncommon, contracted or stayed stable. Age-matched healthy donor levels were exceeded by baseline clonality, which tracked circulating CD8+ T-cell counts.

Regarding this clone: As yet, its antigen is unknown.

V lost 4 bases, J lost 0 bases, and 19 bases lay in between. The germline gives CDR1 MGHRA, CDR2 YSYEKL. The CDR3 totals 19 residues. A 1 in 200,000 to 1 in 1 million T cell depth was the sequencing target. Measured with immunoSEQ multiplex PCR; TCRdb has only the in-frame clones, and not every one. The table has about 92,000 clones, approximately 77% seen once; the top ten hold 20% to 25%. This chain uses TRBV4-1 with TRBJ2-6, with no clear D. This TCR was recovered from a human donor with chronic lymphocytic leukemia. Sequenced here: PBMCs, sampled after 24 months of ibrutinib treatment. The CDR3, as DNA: TGCGCCAGCAGCCCCCAGTCGGCGGTAAAAGACTCTGGGGCCAACGTCCTGACTTTC. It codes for CASSPQSAVKDSGANVLTF.